This is a list of T cell receptor beta chains from one sample in a study of blood T cells in healthy people across ages. TCRdb reprocessed the 5' RACE reads via MiXCR and lists one record per CDR3 protein. Found here are hundreds of thousands of distinct CDR3 sequences, roughly 21% of them singletons; the top ten hold roughly 3.7%. Sample: blood. The receptor source for this set is a man between 65 and 85 years old in good health. CDR3s include the opening cysteine and the closing phenylalanine or tryptophan. D genes are given only for firm matches. Clone sizes are given selectively: once, few, many, or a class where the clone is expanded.

cdr3_nt: TGTGCCAGCAGCTTAGGGGATTTACAGGGCGGTGAGACCCAGTACTTC
cdr3_aa: CASSLGDLQGGETQYF
clone_size: -
j_call: TRBJ2-5
d_call: -
v_call: TRBV7-9

cdr3_nt: TGTGCCATCAGTGAGTCGGCGGCAGCTGGGGCCAACGTCCTGACTTTC
cdr3_aa: CAISESAAAGANVLTF
clone_size: few
j_call: TRBJ2-6
d_call: -
v_call: TRBV10-3

cdr3_nt: TGTGCCAGCAGTCCCGACGTCACGGCTAGGCAGTTCTTC
cdr3_aa: CASSPDVTARQFF
clone_size: -
j_call: TRBJ2-1
d_call: -
v_call: TRBV12-3/TRBV12-4

cdr3_nt: TGCAGCGCAGAATCCGGGACTAGCGTGGAATACGAGCAGTACTTC
cdr3_aa: CSAESGTSVEYEQYF
clone_size: once
j_call: TRBJ2-7
d_call: TRBD2
v_call: TRBV29-1

cdr3_nt: TGTGCCAGCAGCCCCGCTGGAATCTACGAGCAGTACTTC
cdr3_aa: CASSPAGIYEQYF
clone_size: many
j_call: TRBJ2-7
d_call: -
v_call: TRBV28

cdr3_nt: TGTGCCAGCAGTCTCGACAGGGAAGGATATGGCTACACCTTC
cdr3_aa: CASSLDREGYGYTF
clone_size: few
j_call: TRBJ1-2
d_call: TRBD1
v_call: TRBV27

cdr3_nt: TGCAGTGCCACGGAGGGTAATCAGCCCCAGCATTTT
cdr3_aa: CSATEGNQPQHF
clone_size: -
j_call: TRBJ1-5
d_call: -
v_call: TRBV20-1

cdr3_nt: TGTGCCAGCAGTTTAAGGTCAGGGCCTGGAAACACCATATATTTT
cdr3_aa: CASSLRSGPGNTIYF
clone_size: -
j_call: TRBJ1-3
d_call: -
v_call: TRBV12-3/TRBV12-4

cdr3_nt: TGCAGCGTTGAAGCCTTCGGCTGGTCTAGCGGGACAAACACCGGGGAGCTGTTTTTT
cdr3_aa: CSVEAFGWSSGTNTGELFF
clone_size: -
j_call: TRBJ2-2
d_call: TRBD2
v_call: TRBV29-1

cdr3_nt: TGCAGTGCCACGACTAGCGGCACAGATACGCAGTATTTT
cdr3_aa: CSATTSGTDTQYF
clone_size: few
j_call: TRBJ2-3
d_call: TRBD2
v_call: TRBV20-1

cdr3_nt: TGTGCCAGCAGCCTCATGACTACCTCCTACGAGCAGTACTTC
cdr3_aa: CASSLMTTSYEQYF
clone_size: -
j_call: TRBJ2-7
d_call: -
v_call: TRBV3-1

cdr3_nt: TGTGCCAGCAGCTTGGTACGGAACCTCTATGGCTACACCTTC
cdr3_aa: CASSLVRNLYGYTF
clone_size: few
j_call: TRBJ1-2
d_call: -
v_call: TRBV7-9

cdr3_nt: TGTGCCAGCGGCCCGGGTAGCGGGAGGCTGTATGAGCAGTTCTTC
cdr3_aa: CASGPGSGRLYEQFF
clone_size: few
j_call: TRBJ2-1
d_call: TRBD2
v_call: TRBV2

cdr3_nt: TGTGCCATCAAAGGAGCGGGAGAAGAGCAGCAGTACTTC
cdr3_aa: CAIKGAGEEQQYF
clone_size: -
j_call: TRBJ2-7
d_call: TRBD2
v_call: TRBV10-3

cdr3_nt: TGCGCCAGCAGCCAAGTGAAGGGGACGAACACCGGGGAGCTGTTTTTT
cdr3_aa: CASSQVKGTNTGELFF
clone_size: -
j_call: TRBJ2-2
d_call: -
v_call: TRBV4-3

cdr3_nt: TGCAGTGCTAGAGGGGGAGCGGGAGTGAATGAGCAGTTCTTC
cdr3_aa: CSARGGAGVNEQFF
clone_size: few
j_call: TRBJ2-1
d_call: TRBD2
v_call: TRBV20-1

cdr3_nt: TGCGCCAGCAGTGTCCTTAGCGGGCTATCCGAGCAGTACTTC
cdr3_aa: CASSVLSGLSEQYF
clone_size: -
j_call: TRBJ2-7
d_call: TRBD2
v_call: TRBV10-2

cdr3_nt: TGTGCCAGCTCACCAATTGGACTAGCGGGGGGAACCACCGGGGAGCTGGTTTTT
cdr3_aa: CASSPIGLAGGTTGELVF
clone_size: -
j_call: TRBJ2-2
d_call: TRBD2
v_call: TRBV18

cdr3_nt: TGCAGTGCTAGAGGGGGGGCGTACAATGAGCAGTTCTTC
cdr3_aa: CSARGGAYNEQFF
clone_size: many
j_call: TRBJ2-1
d_call: -
v_call: TRBV20-1

cdr3_nt: TGTGCCAGCAGTGAAAGGGTTAGGAACACCGGGGAGCTGTTTTTT
cdr3_aa: CASSERVRNTGELFF
clone_size: few
j_call: TRBJ2-2
d_call: -
v_call: TRBV2

cdr3_nt: TGCAGTGCTAGACCGGGACACCAATACTCTGGGGCCAACGTCCTGACTTTC
cdr3_aa: CSARPGHQYSGANVLTF
clone_size: few
j_call: TRBJ2-6
d_call: -
v_call: TRBV20-1

cdr3_nt: TGTGCCAGCACCTACCCAGGGGCCGATAATCAGCCCCAGCATTTT
cdr3_aa: CASTYPGADNQPQHF
clone_size: few
j_call: TRBJ1-5
d_call: -
v_call: TRBV6-6

cdr3_nt: TGCAGCGTTGAAGCGGGGGGTAGCGAAAAACTGTTTTTT
cdr3_aa: CSVEAGGSEKLFF
clone_size: -
j_call: TRBJ1-4
d_call: -
v_call: TRBV29-1

cdr3_nt: TGTGCCATCAGTGAGAGGACAGGGATAGATTCACCCCTCCACTTT
cdr3_aa: CAISERTGIDSPLHF
clone_size: few
j_call: TRBJ1-6
d_call: TRBD1
v_call: TRBV10-3

cdr3_nt: TGCAGTGCTAGGCCCCGGCTTACAGCGGCCAATGAGCAGTTCTTC
cdr3_aa: CSARPRLTAANEQFF
clone_size: few
j_call: TRBJ2-1
d_call: -
v_call: TRBV20-1

cdr3_nt: TGCGCCAGCAGCTTGGAACCGGGGGGGGCTAACACTGAAGCTTTCTTT
cdr3_aa: CASSLEPGGANTEAFF
clone_size: -
j_call: TRBJ1-1
d_call: -
v_call: TRBV5-1

cdr3_nt: TGTGCCAGCAGTGGACTGACAGGGGGCACTGAAAAACTGTTTTTT
cdr3_aa: CASSGLTGGTEKLFF
clone_size: few
j_call: TRBJ1-4
d_call: TRBD1
v_call: TRBV27

cdr3_nt: TGTGCCAGCAGTTTGGACAGGGAGAGCTATGGCTACACCTTC
cdr3_aa: CASSLDRESYGYTF
clone_size: -
j_call: TRBJ1-2
d_call: TRBD1
v_call: TRBV27

cdr3_nt: TGTGCCTGGAGTGTGGACAGGGGAACTGAAGCTTTCTTT
cdr3_aa: CAWSVDRGTEAFF
clone_size: -
j_call: TRBJ1-1
d_call: TRBD1
v_call: TRBV30

cdr3_nt: TGCAGTGCTAGAGATCGAGGGACAGGCGACTACGAGCAGTACTTC
cdr3_aa: CSARDRGTGDYEQYF
clone_size: few
j_call: TRBJ2-7
d_call: TRBD1
v_call: TRBV20-1

cdr3_nt: TGTGCTAGTGGTTTGGACAGGGAAGCGACCGGGGAGCTGTTTTTT
cdr3_aa: CASGLDREATGELFF
clone_size: few
j_call: TRBJ2-2
d_call: -
v_call: TRBV12-5